Listed below are T cell receptor beta chains from one sample, sequenced in a study of blood T cell repertoires in COVID-19. Here immunoSEQ multiplex PCR was the method, and the copy in TCRdb shows in-frame clones only, minus some. The sample lists some 220,000 clones, approximately 84% occurring once. The sequenced sample consisted of peripheral blood. The receptor source for this set is a woman aged 60-75 years with acute or convalescent COVID-19. CDR3s include the opening cysteine and the closing phenylalanine or tryptophan. D genes are given only for firm matches. Rows give clone size only sometimes, using once, few, many, or a class for an expanded clone.

J gene | clone size | V gene | D gene | CDR3 DNA | CDR3 protein
TRBJ2-1 | . | TRBV6-2/TRBV6-3 | . | TGTGCCAGCAGTAATACCGGGGGGCGATACAATGAGCAGTTCTTC | CASSNTGGRYNEQFF
TRBJ1-2 | once | TRBV7-2 | . | TGTGCCAGCAGCTCACAGGGTCCCTTGAACTATGGCTACACCTTC | CASSSQGPLNYGYTF
TRBJ2-1 | . | TRBV2 | TRBD2 | TGTGCCAGCAGGCGGGGTCTAGCGGACTACAATGAGCAGTTCTTC | CASRRGLADYNEQFF
TRBJ1-2 | once | TRBV11-1 | . | TGTGCCAGCAGCTTATATGGTGGAGAAATCTATGGCTACACCTTC | CASSLYGGEIYGYTF
TRBJ2-7 | . | TRBV6-5 | TRBD1 | TGTGCCAGCAGACCCACTAGGGACAGGGTGACCGAGCAGTACTTC | CASRPTRDRVTEQYF
TRBJ1-4 | once | TRBV9 | TRBD1 | TGTGCCAGCAGCGCGAGGGACAGGGGTGGGGAAAAACTGTTTTTT | CASSARDRGGEKLFF
TRBJ2-3 | . | TRBV20-1 | TRBD2 | TGCAGTGCTAGTCCCCTCCCCCGCGGGGGGGCCTATTCAGATACGCAGTATTTT | CSASPLPRGGAYSDTQYF
TRBJ2-1 | . | TRBV6-6 | . | TGTGCCAGCAGTCCCTTAGCACCTCTCAATGAGCAGTTCTTC | CASSPLAPLNEQFF
TRBJ1-4 | . | TRBV3-1/TRBV3-2 | . | TGTGCCAGCAGCCAAAGGGGAAGGGAAAAACTGTTTTTT | CASSQRGREKLFF
TRBJ2-1 | . | TRBV11-2 | TRBD2 | TGTGCCAGCAGCTTTGAACTAGCGGGGATCAATGAGCAGTTCTTC | CASSFELAGINEQFF
TRBJ1-4 | . | TRBV4-2 | TRBD1 | TGTGCCAGCAGCCAGGAAAGACAGGGCCCCAATGAAAAACTGTTTTTT | CASSQERQGPNEKLFF
TRBJ1-2 | few | TRBV5-1 | TRBD1 | TGCGCCAGCAGCTTGGACGCGACAGGGGCGGTCTTC | CASSLDATGAVF
TRBJ2-7 | . | TRBV2 | TRBD1 | TGTGCCAGCAGTGAAGGGACAGGGGACTACGAGCAGTACTTC | CASSEGTGDYEQYF
TRBJ1-3 | . | TRBV5-1 | . | TGCGCCAGCAGCTTGGGGACAGTTGGAAACACCATATATTTT | CASSLGTVGNTIYF
TRBJ2-1 | . | TRBV5-1 | TRBD2 | TGCGCCAGCAGCTTTCGTTGGGGGGGCAATGAGCAGTTCTTC | CASSFRWGGNEQFF
TRBJ2-1 | . | TRBV14 | TRBD2 | TGTGCCAGCAGCCAGACTAGCGGGGACCACAATGAGCAGTTCTTC | CASSQTSGDHNEQFF
TRBJ2-5 | . | TRBV3-1/TRBV3-2 | TRBD2 | TGTGCCAGCAGCCCGACTAGCGGGGGGGCCGGAGAGACCCAGTACTTC | CASSPTSGGAGETQYF
TRBJ1-1 | . | TRBV7-9 | . | TGTGCCAGCAGCGCGTCGGGGGGTCAAAACACTGAAGCTTTCTTT | CASSASGGQNTEAFF
TRBJ1-1 | few | TRBV3-1/TRBV3-2 | . | TGTGCCAGCAGCCAAGGAACTTTGAACACTGAAGCTTTCTTT | CASSQGTLNTEAFF
TRBJ2-2 | . | TRBV15 | TRBD2 | TGTGCCACCAGCAGAGATTATAGCGGGGGACTCAACACCGGGGAGCTGTTTTTT | CATSRDYSGGLNTGELFF
TRBJ1-2 | . | TRBV18 | . | TGTGCCAGCTCACCGGAGGTTGCAAACTATGGCTACACCTTC | CASSPEVANYGYTF
TRBJ2-7 | . | TRBV7-2 | TRBD2 | TGTGCCAGCAGCTTAGGAGCTAGCGGGTCCCCCTACGAGCAGTACTTC | CASSLGASGSPYEQYF
TRBJ1-3 | . | TRBV7-9 | . | TGTGCCAGCAGCTCCCAGGGCCTCTCTGGAAACACCATATATTTT | CASSSQGLSGNTIYF
TRBJ1-1 | . | TRBV30 | TRBD1 | TGTGCCTGGACAGGGGGAAGGACTGAAGCTTTCTTT | CAWTGGRTEAFF
TRBJ2-2 | once | TRBV2 | TRBD2 | TGTGCCTACGAGCGGGGGCCAAACACCGGGGAGCTGTTTTTT | CAYERGPNTGELFF
TRBJ2-7 | . | TRBV2 | . | TGTGCCTCTAGGTTCGGTGAGCAGTACTTC | CASRFGEQYF
TRBJ1-4 | . | TRBV7-9 | TRBD1 | TGTGCCAGCAGCCGAGGGTACGGACAGGCGGAAAAACTGTTTTTT | CASSRGYGQAEKLFF
TRBJ2-3 | . | TRBV20-1 | . | TGCAGTGCTAGGGTAGCGGATACGCAGTATTTT | CSARVADTQYF
TRBJ2-4 | . | TRBV5-1 | . | TGCGCCAGCAGCTTGGAAGGGGGTGCAGGGAACATTCAGTACTTC | CASSLEGGAGNIQYF
TRBJ2-7 | few | TRBV6-4 | . | TGTGCCAGCAGTGACTCTCGGGGCTACGAGCAGTACTTC | CASSDSRGYEQYF
TRBJ1-4 | . | TRBV2 | TRBD1 | TGTGCCAGCAGTATGGGACAGCTGAATGAAAAACTGTTTTTT | CASSMGQLNEKLFF
TRBJ1-3 | . | TRBV4-3 | . | TGCGCCAGCAGCCAAGGAAGGGGGTCCGGAAACACCATATATTTT | CASSQGRGSGNTIYF
TRBJ1-1 | . | TRBV28 | . | TGTGCCAGCATCCTGGGAGGGGTTAACACTGAAGCTTTCTTT | CASILGGVNTEAFF
TRBJ1-2 | . | TRBV10-3 | . | TGTGCCATCAGCACCGACAGTAACTATGGCTACACCTTC | CAISTDSNYGYTF
TRBJ2-2 | . | TRBV30 | . | TGTGCCTGGAGTCTGAGGGGGGGGGAGCTGTTTTTT | CAWSLRGGELFF
TRBJ2-1 | . | TRBV19 | . | TGTGCCAGTAGTATTAGAGGGGGTTCGGGTAATGAGCAGTTCTTC | CASSIRGGSGNEQFF
TRBJ2-3 | . | TRBV4-1 | . | TGCGCCAGCAGCCAAGATCCTCTAGCGAGGGCGCAGTATTTT | CASSQDPLARAQYF
TRBJ1-1 | . | TRBV18 | TRBD1 | TGTGCCAGCTCACCCCTCGGGACAGGGGGATCTGAAGCTTTCTTT | CASSPLGTGGSEAFF
TRBJ1-1 | . | TRBV2 | . | TGTGCCAGCAGAGAGGGGGTTCGGGGAAGGACTCCCGTGGACACTGAAGCTTTCTTT | CASREGVRGRTPVDTEAFF
TRBJ1-6 | . | TRBV19 | TRBD1 | TGTGCCAGTACCCAGACAGACCGGGACAGAAATTCACCCCTCCACTTT | CASTQTDRDRNSPLHF
TRBJ2-3 | . | TRBV6-6 | . | TGTGCCAGCAGTAGAGACAACACAGATACGCAGTATTTT | CASSRDNTDTQYF
TRBJ2-3 | . | TRBV6-2/TRBV6-3 | . | TGTGCCAGCAGTTACAGAACGGGGTACAAAGGAGATACGCAGTATTTT | CASSYRTGYKGDTQYF
TRBJ1-3 | . | TRBV6-5 | . | TGTGCCAGCACACGGTCCGCTGGAAACACCATATATTTT | CASTRSAGNTIYF
TRBJ2-7 | . | TRBV3-1/TRBV3-2 | . | TGTGCCAGCAGCAGGGGCCTGCCTGAACGCTACGAGCAGTACTTC | CASSRGLPERYEQYF
TRBJ2-1 | . | TRBV7-9 | . | TGTGCCAGCAGTTCTACCCCCACCGCCAATGAGCAGTTCTTC | CASSSTPTANEQFF
TRBJ1-1 | . | TRBV6-5 | . | TGTGCCAGCAGTTCGGACACGAACACTGAAGCTTTCTTT | CASSSDTNTEAFF
TRBJ2-5 | . | TRBV2 | TRBD1 | TGTGCCAGCAGTTGGACAGGGGGCATAGAGACCCAGTACTTC | CASSWTGGIETQYF
TRBJ2-2 | . | TRBV10-1 | . | TGCGCCAGCAGTGAGACCTCCGGGTCCCAAGTAAGTGACTATACCGGGGAGCTGTTTTTT | CASSETSGSQVSDYTGELFF
TRBJ2-1 | . | TRBV2 | TRBD2 | TGTGCCAGCAGCCGACTAGCGGGGGGGGTAAGGGGTAATGAGCAGTTCTTC | CASSRLAGGVRGNEQFF
TRBJ2-3 | once | TRBV4-3 | . | TGCGCCAGCAGCCTCAGCAGGGGCACAGATACGCAGTATTTT | CASSLSRGTDTQYF